These 17 T cell receptor beta chains originate from one sample sequenced in a study of T cells in Graves' hyperthyroidism and ophthalmopathy. Template material for amplifying TCR beta CDR3 regions consisted of RNA transcripts. An initial round of RT-PCR targeting the TCR CDR3 relied on the HTBI primer set. MiXCR, run by TCRdb on the multiplex PCR reads, gives a single entry per CDR3 protein. The sample carries around 520,000 distinct CDR3 sequences, 14% recorded once. Sequenced: blood. The receptors shown here come from a woman aged 40 to 50 with Graves' hyperthyroidism.

A few counts support this clonotype. The V gene is TRBV7-2, the J gene TRBJ1-5; D uncertain. CDR1 SGHTA and CDR2 FQGNSA come from the germline V gene. V dropped 2 bases and J dropped 0 bases, with 8 bases sitting between them. The CDR3 sequence is 15 residues long. The CDR3 loop reads CASSLWDNSNQPQHF. The CDR3 nucleotides read TGTGCCAGCAGCTTATGGGATAATAGCAATCAGCCCCAGCATTTT.

At least ten counts were recorded for this clonotype. The V call is TRBV11-2, the J call TRBJ2-3, with 11 bases lining up with TRBD2. The CDR3 runs to 16 residues. Trimming at V came to 5 bases and at J to 4 bases, leaving 8 bases not matched to a gene. Germline values: CDR1 SGHAT, CDR2 FQNNGV. Here the CDR3 DNA reads TGTGCCAGCAGCCCTTTGTTAGCGGGAGGGGCAGATACGCAGTATTTT. This codes for CASSPLLAGGADTQYF.

This clonotype occurred many times. The chain uses TRBV5-5 and TRBJ1-1; D perhaps matches TRBD1 (5 bases). Trimming stripped 3 bases from V and 1 base from J, with 13 bases between. Per the germline V gene, CDR1 is SGHKS and CDR2 is YYEKEE (reference sequence). The CDR3 contains 15 residues. The CDR3 coding sequence is TGTGCCAGCAGCTGGGGATCAAGGGGGAACACTGAAGCTTTCTTT. It translates to CASSWGSRGNTEAFF.

This clonotype came up many times. CDR3 sequence reads: CSVGEGLRYEQYF. The DNA for the CDR3 is TGCAGCGTTGGGGAGGGACTTAGATACGAGCAGTACTTC. The J gene is TRBJ2-7, the V gene TRBV29-1; 7 positions agree with TRBD2. CDR3 size: 13 residues. The V gene end was trimmed by 4 bases and the J gene end by 4 bases; junction bases not matched to a gene: 7. In germline, CDR1 is SQVTM, CDR2 ANQGSEA.

This clonotype was seen more than once but under ten times. The chain's CDR3 is CSASPRTSGLETQYF. DNA for the CDR3: TGCAGTGCTAGTCCACGGACTAGCGGGTTGGAGACCCAGTACTTC. V gene TRBV20-1 combines with J gene TRBJ2-5; 11 bases line up with TRBD2. Losses at the gene ends were 3 bases for V and 5 bases for J; bases not matched to a gene: 8. The CDR3 totals 15 residues. CDR1 and CDR2 (germline): DFQATT, SNEGSKA (reference sequence).

This clonotype was picked up many times. V and J are TRBV28 and TRBJ2-5; TRBD1 aligns across 9 bases. Germline CDR1 is MDHEN and CDR2 is SYDVKM. The CDR3 spans 14 residues. Trimming removed 5 bases from V and 7 bases from J; junction bases left unmatched: 8. The CDR3 region is CASSVDRGGATQYF. The CDR3 DNA sequence: TGTGCCAGCAGTGTGGACAGGGGTGGGGCGACCCAGTACTTC.

This sequence joins TRBV5-1 and TRBJ1-5; D not resolved. Germline CDR1 and CDR2: SGHRS and YFSETQ. Trimming cost V 7 bases and J 2 bases, with 16 bases left between them. The CDR3 is made up of 15 amino acids. The CDR3 nucleotides are TGCGCCAGCGGCTGGTCCGGTGTGGGCAATCAGCCCCAGCATTTT. Protein product: CASGWSGVGNQPQHF. Full variable domain (outside the CDR3, taken from reference TRBV5-1 and TRBJ1-5): KAGVTQTPRYLIKTRGQQVTLSCSPISGHRSVSWYQQTPGQGLQFLFEYFSETQRNKGNFPGRFSGRQFSNSRSEMNVSTLELGDSALYLCASGWSGVGNQPQHFGDGTRLSIL.

This clonotype was counted ten times or more. This chain uses TRBV2 with TRBJ2-1; 10 bases line up with TRBD2. Trimming removed 10 bases from V and 7 bases from J; junction bases left unmatched: 10. This CDR3 contains 14 residues. Germline CDR1 reads SNHLY; CDR2 reads FYNNEI. CDR3: CAMHASGRGNEQFF. CDR3 nucleotides: TGTGCCATGCATGCTAGCGGGAGAGGAAATGAGCAGTTCTTC. The variable domain in full, completed from reference TRBV2 and TRBJ2-1, reads EPEVTQTPSHQVTQMGQEVILRCVPISNHLYFYWYRQILGQKVEFLVSFYNNEISEKSEIFDDQFSVERPDGSNFTLKIRSTKLEDSAMYFCAMHASGRGNEQFFGPGTRLTVL.

The chain has TRBV7-3 and TRBJ2-1, with D hard to call. Germline CDR1 SGHTA, CDR2 FQGTGA. CDR3 length: 13 amino acids. Between the trimmed V and J ends, which lost 5 bases and 8 bases, there was a span of 13 bases. The CDR3 bases are TGTGCCAGCAGCCATTCGCCCGGCGATGAGCAGTTCTTC. This translates into CASSHSPGDEQFF.

This clonotype was picked up many times. The chain has TRBV7-9 and TRBJ2-7; TRBD1 agrees at 9 bases. The CDR3 sequence is 14 residues long. Germline lookup yields CDR1 SEHNR and CDR2 FQNEAQ (reference sequence). V gave up 0 bases and J gave up 6 bases; unmatched junction bases: 3. CDR3 region: CASSLAGQGGEQYF. CDR3 nucleotides: TGTGCCAGCAGCTTAGCGGGACAGGGAGGCGAGCAGTACTTC. Complete variable domain (other parts from reference TRBV7-9 and TRBJ2-7): DTGVSQNPRHKITKRGQNVTFRCDPISEHNRLYWYRQTLGQGPEFLTYFQNEAQLEKSRLLSDRFSAERPKGSFSTLEIQRTEQGDSAMYLCASSLAGQGGEQYFGPGTRLTVT.

This clonotype appeared a few times. The chain has TRBV6-1 and TRBJ2-7; maybe TRBD2 (6 bases). Germline CDR1 reads MNHNS; CDR2 reads SASEGT. V dropped 5 bases and J dropped 6 bases, with 11 bases sitting between them. The CDR3 loop spans 12 amino acids. The CDR3 coding sequence is TGTGCCAGCAGTCTTATGGGGGGCGAGCAGTACTTC. It codes for CASSLMGGEQYF.

This clonotype was recorded at least ten times. The rearrangement uses TRBV12-3 or TRBV12-4 and TRBJ1-1, with D unclear. V dropped 5 bases and J dropped 0 bases, with 13 bases sitting between them. The CDR3 is 15 residues long. The CDR3 sequence: CASSTKVGMNTEAFF. In nucleotides, the CDR3 is TGTGCCAGCAGTACCAAGGTGGGCATGAACACTGAAGCTTTCTTT.

In this sample, this clonotype turned up many times. V usage is TRBV7-3 and J usage is TRBJ2-7; the D call may be TRBD1 or TRBD2 (5 bases each). The CDR3 totals 16 residues. Trimming removed 2 bases from V and 3 bases from J, with 17 bases in between. Per the germline V gene, CDR1 is SGHTA and CDR2 is FQGTGA. The CDR3 here is CASSLEVGTPYYEQYF. DNA of the CDR3: TGTGCCAGCAGCTTAGAAGTCGGGACGCCTTACTACGAGCAGTACTTC.

Turning to this clonotype: A much larger clone lies one base from this, so it may be a read error. This chain connects TRBV20-1 to TRBJ2-3, with D unclear. This CDR3 comprises 10 residues. Germline values: CDR1 DFQATT, CDR2 SNEGSKA (reference sequence). V was trimmed by 3 bases and J by 14 bases, leaving 12 bases between them. The CDR3 DNA is TGCAGTGCTAGCCGGAGCCTGCGGTATTTT. Translating gives CSASRSLRYF.

This clonotype was observed many times. CDR3 in amino acids: CASSPSSGSTHEQFF. The DNA of the CDR3 is TGTGCCAGCTCACCGTCGAGCGGGAGTACCCATGAGCAGTTCTTC. The chain links TRBV18 to TRBJ2-1; 8 bases agree with TRBD2. CDR1 KGHSH and CDR2 LQKENI come from the germline V gene. V was pared by 3 bases and J by 8 bases, with 9 bases of the junction left unmatched. This CDR3 has 15 amino acids.

There are many counts of this clonotype. This rearrangement joins TRBV18 to TRBJ1-1; no definite D call. Germline assignment: CDR1 KGHSH and CDR2 LQKENI. V was cut by 2 bases and J by 6 bases, with 10 bases left in between. This CDR3 has 13 residues. The CDR3 region has the DNA TGTGCCAGCTCACCATTGGAAGGAGCTGAAGCTTTCTTT. Amino acids: CASSPLEGAEAFF.

This clonotype has just a few counts. This sequence joins TRBV6-2 or TRBV6-3 and TRBJ2-1; 7 nucleotides line up with TRBD1. Germline lookup yields CDR1 MNHEY and CDR2 SVGEGT. Unmatched junction bases numbered 5, after V lost 0 bases and J lost 6 bases. The CDR3 consists of 15 residues. The CDR3 DNA reads as TGTGCCAGCAGTTACTCGGACAGGCAAGTCAATGAGCAGTTCTTC. Translating it yields CASSYSDRQVNEQFF.